This TCR beta chain was obtained from a study of spatial heterogeneity in lung cancer. Study details: On average, each unique TCR and UMI combination appeared more than ten times in raw reads.

Regarding time point: sample taken at primary tumor resection. Samples came from 65 to 75 TRACERx patients with untreated early-stage lung cancer. The sequenced material consisted of unsorted whole RNA from tumor, nontumor lung or frozen PBMC. Germline V gives CDR1 SQVTM, CDR2 ANQGSEA. There are 11 residues in the CDR3. Trimming took 3 bases from V and 3 from J, leaving 5 bases between them. A unique molecular identifier was carried by every single TCR cDNA molecule. TCRdb analysed the 5' RACE reads with MiXCR anew, one entry per CDR3 protein. Counted here are about 1,900 distinct CDR3 sequences, roughly 24% occurring once; the ten biggest clones make up roughly 23%. Sample share makes this clonotype medium-sized.

Specimen: normal lung tissue next to the tumor, collected at surgery. The source is a male donor with early-stage non-small cell lung cancer. V gene TRBV29-1 combines with J gene TRBJ1-2; no clear D gene. In DNA, the CDR3 is TGCAGCGTTGAGGAGCACTATGGCTACACCTTC. It specifies CSVEEHYGYTF.